This entry lists 21 T cell receptor beta chains sequenced from one sample in a study of cytomegalovirus exposure and HLA in healthy donors. PCR primers comprised 60 Vbeta and 13 Jbeta primers. The method was immunoSEQ multiplex PCR; TCRdb's version includes in-frame clones alone and lacks a portion of them. The sample records 200,000 to 250,000 clones, over 65% being singletons. The sequencing input was PBMCs. These receptors came from a woman aged 55-69 years in good health and CMV-seropositive.

V is TRBV19 and J is TRBJ2-1; the match to TRBD2 covers 8 bases. The germline CDR1 and CDR2 sequences are LNHDA and SQIVND (reference sequence). V lost 7 bases to trimming and J lost 0 bases; unmatched junction nucleotides: 8. CDR3 length: 16 amino acids. CDR3 amino acids: CASIRSGGLSYNEQFF. The DNA of the CDR3 is TGTGCCAGTATTCGGAGCGGGGGCCTCTCCTACAATGAGCAGTTCTTC.

V gene TRBV19 combines with J gene TRBJ1-5; TRBD1 might be the D (5 bases). Trimming took off 5 bases at V and 5 bases at J, with 13 bases between the two ends. CDR1 is LNHDA, CDR2 SQIVND, per germline (reference sequence). The CDR3 spans 14 residues. The CDR3 bases are TGTGCCAGTAGTCCGACAGTATGGCATCAGCCCCAGCATTTT. Its translation: CASSPTVWHQPQHF. Drawing the rest from reference TRBV19 and TRBJ1-5, the complete variable domain is DGGITQSPKYLFRKEGQNVTLSCEQNLNHDAMYWYRQDPGQGLRLIYYSQIVNDFQKGDIAEGYSVSREKKESFPLTVTSAQKNPTAFYLCASSPTVWHQPQHFGDGTRLSIL.

The rearrangement joins TRBV7-2 to TRBJ2-3, with 10 bases matching TRBD2. The trim removed 1 base at V and 5 bases at J, leaving 0 bases unmatched. The CDR3 covers 14 residues. Germline-derived CDR1 and CDR2 are SGHTA and FQGNSA. The CDR3 here is CASSLGTSGDTQYF. DNA for the CDR3: TGTGCCAGCAGCTTAGGGACTAGCGGAGATACGCAGTATTTT.

This clone appeared a single time. The V gene is TRBV9, the J gene TRBJ1-1; the D is unclear. Looked up from germline, CDR1 is SGDLS and CDR2 is YYNGEE. This CDR3 is built from 14 residues. Trimming pared 5 bases from V and 0 bases from J, leaving 11 bases between. The CDR3 sequence: CASSDARMNTEAFF. CDR3 in DNA: TGTGCCAGCAGTGACGCTAGAATGAACACTGAAGCTTTCTTT.

This chain links TRBV21-1 with TRBJ2-1; the table's TRBD2 call for D was not verified on the DNA. TRBV21-1 counts as a pseudogene. This CDR3 is built from 13 residues. CDR3 nucleotides: TGTGCCAGCAGCATGCGGGATCCAAGGTTTAAGTTCTTC. Translating it yields CASSMRDPRFKFF.

This CDR3 reads CSAQHDRGDTEAFF. The CDR3 nucleotides read TGCAGCGCACAACACGACAGGGGGGACACTGAAGCTTTCTTT. The chain is built from TRBV29-1 and TRBJ1-1; TRBD1 agrees at 9 bases. Germline trimming cut 7 bases from V and 3 bases from J; bases unmatched to any gene: 9. The CDR3 runs to 14 residues. In germline, CDR1 is SQVTM, CDR2 ANQGSEA.

This chain uses TRBV27 with TRBJ1-1; 8 bases map to TRBD1. The CDR3 length is 15 residues. J gave up 1 base and V 5 bases, and 6 bases lay outside the gene matches. From germline, CDR1 is MNHEY and CDR2 SMNVEV (reference sequence). CDR3 nucleotides: TGTGCCAGCAGTCCTCGCACAGGGGGGAACACTGAAGCTTTCTTT. Protein: CASSPRTGGNTEAFF.

The chain carries TRBV2 and TRBJ1-4; D perhaps matches TRBD1 (5 bases). V was trimmed by 5 bases and J by 7 bases, leaving 14 bases between them. The CDR3 totals 14 residues. Germline CDR1 and CDR2: SNHLY and FYNNEI. In nucleotides, the CDR3 is TGTGCCAGCAGTCGTGAAAGGGGTTTTGAAAAACTGTTTTTT. Amino acid sequence: CASSRERGFEKLFF. Together with reference TRBV2 and TRBJ1-4, the CDR3 gives the full variable domain: EPEVTQTPSHQVTQMGQEVILRCVPISNHLYFYWYRQILGQKVEFLVSFYNNEISEKSEIFDDQFSVERPDGSNFTLKIRSTKLEDSAMYFCASSRERGFEKLFFGSGTQLSVL.

The chain links TRBV28 to TRBJ2-7; D gene unclear. Germline V gives CDR1 MDHEN, CDR2 SYDVKM. The CDR3 length is 14 residues. The V gene lost 3 bases and the J gene lost 2 bases, with 11 bases spanning the gap. The DNA of the CDR3 is TGTGCCAGCAGTTTTCGAGCTTTGACCTACGAGCAGTACTTC. Translating it yields CASSFRALTYEQYF.

V and J are TRBV28 and TRBJ1-6; weak D call: TRBD1 (5 bases). Germline V gene lookup returns CDR1 MDHEN and CDR2 SYDVKM. The V end lost 4 bases, the J end lost 0 bases, and 13 bases lay between the germline ends. This CDR3 has 17 amino acids. The CDR3 region is CASSSQGSSSYNSPLHF. Here the CDR3 DNA reads TGTGCCAGCAGTTCGCAGGGATCGAGCTCCTATAATTCACCCCTCCACTTT.

The rearrangement joins TRBV5-3 to TRBJ1-1, with D perhaps TRBD1 (5 bases). TRBV5-3 is recorded as an ORF, its role being uncertain. The V gene lost 0 bases and the J gene lost 4 bases, with 13 bases spanning the gap. The CDR3 is made up of 15 amino acids. This chain's CDR3 is CARSLVPGWRTEAFF. As DNA, the CDR3 is TGTGCCAGAAGCTTGGTGCCAGGGTGGCGCACTGAAGCTTTCTTT.

The chain is built from TRBV18 and TRBJ2-3, with a possible D match to TRBD2 (5 bases). The CDR3 sequence is 14 residues long. The V gene's germline CDR1 is KGHSH and CDR2 LQKENI. The V gene lost 3 bases and the J gene lost 1 base, with 8 bases spanning the gap. The CDR3 DNA reads as TGTGCCAGCTCACCCCCCGGGGGCACAGATACGCAGTATTTT. It specifies CASSPPGGTDTQYF.

V usage is TRBV29-1 and J usage is TRBJ1-2; perhaps TRBD1 as D (5 bases). Germline loops: CDR1 SQVTM, CDR2 ANQGSEA. V was trimmed by 6 bases and J by 5 bases, leaving 16 bases between them. This CDR3 region has 13 residues. CDR3 sequence: CSVAPGQGYGYTF. CDR3 in DNA: TGCAGCGTCGCCCCCGGGCAGGGATATGGCTACACCTTC.

The genes are TRBV30 and TRBJ1-1, with 9 bases lining up with TRBD1. This CDR3 spans 13 amino acids. CDR1 is GTSNPN, CDR2 SVGIG, per germline (reference sequence). V gave up 1 base and J gave up 5 bases; unmatched junction bases: 2. CDR3 DNA sequence: TGTGCCTGGAGTGGACAGGGGGGAACTGAAGCTTTCTTT. Its translation is CAWSGQGGTEAFF.

This clone turned up a few times. This chain uses TRBV4-1 with TRBJ2-1; no firm D call. The germline V and J ends were trimmed by 4 bases and 5 bases, with 9 bases remaining between them. This CDR3 contains 13 residues. Per the germline V gene, CDR1 is MGHRA and CDR2 is YSYEKL. CDR3 sequence reads: CASSLAGNNEQFF. DNA for the CDR3: TGCGCCAGCAGCCTTGCCGGTAACAATGAGCAGTTCTTC.

This rearrangement joins TRBV4-1 to TRBJ1-4, with 7 bases fitting TRBD1. Germline V gene sequence: CDR1 MGHRA, CDR2 YSYEKL. The CDR3 totals 16 residues. The junction had 7 bases not matched to a gene; V was cut back by 2 bases and J by 4 bases. CDR3 nucleotides: TGCGCCAGCAGCCAAACCCCGACAGGGTTTAATGAAAAACTGTTTTTT. It is translated as CASSQTPTGFNEKLFF.

The V and J genes are TRBV5-6 and TRBJ1-3; weak D call: TRBD1 (6 bases). The germline V gene encodes CDR1 SGHDT and CDR2 YYEEEE. This CDR3 comprises 14 residues. V was shortened by 6 bases and J by 4 bases, with 14 bases between the two germline ends. CDR3 in amino acids: CASMRGGTGNTIYF. Here the CDR3 DNA reads TGTGCCAGCATGCGGGGGGGCACAGGAAACACCATATATTTT.

This clone was recorded only once. The chain employs TRBV5-1 and TRBJ1-3, with D possibly TRBD1 on 6 matching bases. Trimming left V 9 bases short and J 0 bases short, with 10 bases between. The CDR3 length is 13 residues. Germline V gene data show CDR1 as SGHRS and CDR2 as YFSETQ. The CDR3 DNA sequence: TGCGCCACCAGGACAGACTCTGGAAACACCATATATTTT. Amino acid sequence: CATRTDSGNTIYF.

The chain joins TRBV7-2 to TRBJ1-2; no firm D call. This CDR3 comprises 12 residues. V gave up 1 base and J gave up 8 bases, with 8 bases separating them. The germline V gene encodes CDR1 SGHTA and CDR2 FQGNSA. CDR3 protein: CASSLGEGGYTF. The CDR3, as DNA: TGTGCCAGCAGCTTAGGAGAGGGCGGCTACACCTTC.

V usage is TRBV23-1 and J usage is TRBJ2-7; D not resolved. TRBV23-1 is marked as an open reading frame, function uncertain. This CDR3 spans 14 amino acids. The ends were cut back, 1 base at V and 5 bases at J, with 12 bases in the middle. This CDR3 is CASSQLKQNHEQYF. The CDR3 region has the DNA TGCGCCAGCAGTCAATTGAAACAGAACCACGAGCAGTACTTC.

The chain combines TRBV2 with TRBJ2-7; 8 nucleotides align to TRBD1. There are 13 residues in the CDR3. Germline V gene lookup returns CDR1 SNHLY and CDR2 FYNNEI. Germline trimming cut 3 bases from V and 5 bases from J; bases unmatched to any gene: 3. The CDR3, as DNA: TGTGCCAGCAGTGAGGACAGGGTAAACGAGCAGTACTTC. Its protein product is CASSEDRVNEQYF.